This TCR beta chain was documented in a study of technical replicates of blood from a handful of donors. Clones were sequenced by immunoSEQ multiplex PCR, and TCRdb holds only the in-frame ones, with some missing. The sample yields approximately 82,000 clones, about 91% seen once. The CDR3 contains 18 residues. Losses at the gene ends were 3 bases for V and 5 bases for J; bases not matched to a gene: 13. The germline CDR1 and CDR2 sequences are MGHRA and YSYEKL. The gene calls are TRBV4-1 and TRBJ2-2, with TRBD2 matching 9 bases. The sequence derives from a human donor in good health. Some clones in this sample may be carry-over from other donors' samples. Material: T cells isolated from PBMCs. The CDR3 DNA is TGCGCCAGCAGCCATGGACAGGTGTCTAGCGGGGTTACCGGGGAGCTGTTTTTT. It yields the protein CASSHGQVSSGVTGELFF.